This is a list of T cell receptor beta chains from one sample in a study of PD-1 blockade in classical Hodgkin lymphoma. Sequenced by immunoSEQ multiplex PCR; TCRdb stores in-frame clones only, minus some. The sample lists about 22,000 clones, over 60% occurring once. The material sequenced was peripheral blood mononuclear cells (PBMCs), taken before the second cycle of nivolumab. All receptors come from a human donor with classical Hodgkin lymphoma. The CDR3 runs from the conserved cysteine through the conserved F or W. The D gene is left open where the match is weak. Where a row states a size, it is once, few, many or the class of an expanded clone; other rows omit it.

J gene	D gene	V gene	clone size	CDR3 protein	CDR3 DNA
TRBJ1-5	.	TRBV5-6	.	CASSLWGRSQPQHF	TGTGCCAGCAGCTTGTGGGGAAGAAGTCAGCCCCAGCATTTT
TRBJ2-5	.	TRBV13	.	CASSLDGETQYF	TGTGCCAGCAGCTTAGACGGAGAGACCCAGTACTTC
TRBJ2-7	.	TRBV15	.	CATSRDPVRHMGAPHEQYF	TGTGCCACCAGCAGAGATCCGGTCCGACATATGGGGGCGCCCCACGAGCAGTACTTC
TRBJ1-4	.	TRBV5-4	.	CASSPLPENEKLFF	TGTGCCAGCAGCCCCCTACCAGAGAATGAAAAACTGTTTTTT
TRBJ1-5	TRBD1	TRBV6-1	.	CASSEEAGGNQPQHF	TGTGCCAGCAGTGAAGAGGCAGGGGGAAATCAGCCCCAGCATTTT
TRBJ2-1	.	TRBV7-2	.	CASSPLHWSNEQFF	TGTGCCAGCAGCCCCCTACACTGGTCCAATGAGCAGTTCTTC
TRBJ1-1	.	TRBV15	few	CATSRGYTEAFF	TGTGCCACCAGCAGAGGGTACACTGAAGCTTTCTTT
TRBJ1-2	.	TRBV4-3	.	CASSQEYGRAGIYNYGYTF	TGCGCCAGCAGCCAAGAATACGGGCGGGCAGGGATTTATAACTATGGCTACACCTTC
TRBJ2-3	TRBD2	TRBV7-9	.	CASRIIPGRALDTQYF	TGTGCCAGCAGAATCATACCGGGGAGGGCGTTAGATACGCAGTATTTT
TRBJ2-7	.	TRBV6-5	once	CATRNRESYEQYF	TGTGCCACCCGTAACAGGGAATCCTACGAGCAGTACTTC
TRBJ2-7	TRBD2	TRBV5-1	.	CASSLGALAGGPGEQYF	TGCGCCAGCAGCTTGGGTGCTCTAGCGGGAGGGCCAGGCGAGCAGTACTTC
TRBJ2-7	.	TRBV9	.	CASSVGPSPYEQYF	TGTGCCAGCAGCGTAGGGCCTAGCCCCTACGAGCAGTACTTC
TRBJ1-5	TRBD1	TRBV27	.	CASSPRTGESPLRNQPQHF	TGTGCCAGCAGTCCCCGGACAGGGGAGTCTCCCCTCCGCAATCAGCCCCAGCATTTT
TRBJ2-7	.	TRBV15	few	CATSREGGASYEQYF	TGTGCCACCAGCAGAGAAGGCGGGGCATCCTACGAGCAGTACTTC
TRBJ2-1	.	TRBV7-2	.	CASTSRRVGSYNEQFF	TGTGCCAGCACCTCCCGGAGGGTGGGGTCCTACAATGAGCAGTTCTTC
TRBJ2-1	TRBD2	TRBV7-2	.	CASSFGLVKRQFF	TGTGCCAGCAGCTTTGGACTAGTCAAGAGGCAGTTCTTC
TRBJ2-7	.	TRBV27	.	CASSYSTLPGRNEQYF	TGTGCCAGCAGTTACTCGACTTTACCAGGGAGGAACGAGCAGTACTTC
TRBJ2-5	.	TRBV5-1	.	CASSLEGSYQETQYF	TGCGCCAGCAGCTTAGAAGGGTCGTACCAAGAGACCCAGTACTTC
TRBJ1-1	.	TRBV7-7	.	CASSLSQNTEAFF	TGTGCTAGCAGCTTAAGTCAGAACACTGAAGCTTTCTTT
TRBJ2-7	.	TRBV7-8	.	CASSLGQLTGEQYF	TGTGCCAGCAGCTTGGGACAATTGACGGGCGAGCAGTACTTC
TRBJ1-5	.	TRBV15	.	CATSTDGNQPQHF	TGTGCCACCAGCACGGACGGGAATCAGCCCCAGCATTTT
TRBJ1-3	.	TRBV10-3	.	CAISEPPDGGALGNTIYF	TGTGCCATCAGTGAGCCCCCGGACGGGGGCGCATTAGGAAACACCATATATTTT
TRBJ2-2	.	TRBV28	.	CASSLPSNTGELFF	TGTGCCAGCAGTTTACCCTCGAACACCGGGGAGCTGTTTTTT
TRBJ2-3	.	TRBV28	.	CASSLGTYTDTQYF	TGTGCCAGCAGTTTGGGCACTTATACAGATACGCAGTATTTT
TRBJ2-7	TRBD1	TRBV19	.	CASSRGQGFSYEQYF	TGTGCCAGTAGTAGGGGACAGGGCTTCTCCTACGAGCAGTACTTC
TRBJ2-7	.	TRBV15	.	CATSFLLGGLEQYF	TGTGCCACCAGCTTTCTACTTGGGGGTTTGGAGCAGTACTTC